One T cell receptor (beta chain) is described in this entry. This clone came up many times. This receptor's antigen is unknown. No clone much larger than this one lies a single base away; base qualities are absent. This sample also contains other DNA sequences that code for the same CDR3. No treatment had been received by any patient before thyroid surgery. The study retrospectively analysed patient clinical samples collected from the early 2010s to the late 2010s using T-cell receptor beta sequencing. V is trimmed back by 0 bases and J by 5 bases, and the junction contains 8 bases that no gene match accounts for. Per the germline V gene, MNHEY is the CDR1 and SVGAGI is the CDR2. The CDR3 starts with the cysteine, ends with the phenylalanine, and has 17 residues. The CDR3 DNA has 51 bases and is translated from base 1. Libraries came from PCR. The instrument given in TCRdb is Illumina HiSeq 4000. The TCR beta-chain CDR3 region of each patient was profiled by high-throughput sequencing. In the paper's pipeline: A classifier to discriminate distant-metastatic papillary thyroid cancer patients was built from CDR3 differences across clinicopathological groups. Repertoire diversity was assessed with the Shannon index, and tumor-blood repertoire similarity with the Morisita-Horn index. The public reads were reanalyzed by TCRdb: fastp trimming at Q25, MiXCR alignment, in-frame beta chains only. These V and J calls are TCRdb output, not the study's own analysis. Here the sample has some 29,000 clones; 16% occur a single time. Of the sample, around 4.2% falls within the top ten clones.

The data belong to a study of metastatic and nonmetastatic thyroid tumors (TCRdb year 2020). With regard to the full study: The researchers compared repertoires between peripheral blood samples and tumor or nodule tissue samples from patients with malignant or benign thyroid disease.

What the authors observed across the whole study: In both blood and tumor samples, TCR beta diversity was reported to be significantly higher in malignant tumors than in benign nodules.

The rearranged segments are TRBV6-5 and TRBJ2-1; TRBD1 lines up with 9 middle nucleotides. This TCR derives from a female donor with papillary thyroid cancer or a benign thyroid nodule (not recorded which). Some clones in this sample may be carry-over from other donors' samples. Sequenced sample: blood. CDR3 loop: CASSYSTGTGIDNEQFF. The DNA sequence is given as TGTGCCAGCAGTTACTCAACCGGGACAGGGATAGACAATGAGCAGTTCTTC.